The present T cell receptor beta chain was sequenced within a study of OX40 agonist ivuxolimab in advanced cancers. Remarks on this clone: The antigen remains unidentified.

CDR3 length: 14 residues. Germline assignment: CDR1 MNHEY and CDR2 SMNVEV (reference sequence). Trimming left V 5 bases short and J 6 bases short, with 15 bases between. Sequencing was performed with immunoSEQ multiplex PCR; in TCRdb, only in-frame clones are kept and a portion is missing. Seen here are tens of thousands of clones, 86% observed once, and the top ten hold roughly 31%. Overall study findings and caveats: Relatively little clonal expansion, among the lowest observed, appeared in partial responders at 0.1-3.0 mg/kg.

The sample consisted of CD4+ or CD8+ T cells sorted from blood, taken in a trial of the OX40 agonist ivuxolimab. V is TRBV27 and J is TRBJ2-3; no clear D. The sequence derives from an adult with an advanced solid tumor such as melanoma, head and neck, liver or kidney cancer. This chain's CDR3 is CASSTWTDQDTQYF. DNA for the CDR3: TGTGCCAGCAGTACCTGGACCGACCAGGATACGCAGTATTTT.